The T cell receptor (beta chain) under discussion was sequenced for a study of technical replicates of blood from a few donors. Repertoires were generated with immunoSEQ multiplex PCR, while TCRdb's copy carries only in-frame clones and drops some. The sample holds about 13,000 clones, about 86% seen once. Germline assignment: CDR1 SGHDT and CDR2 YYEEEE. The CDR3 totals 14 residues. The trim removed 1 base at V and 4 bases at J, leaving 5 bases unmatched. Specimen: PBMCs. This TCR was recovered from a human donor in good health. This chain joins TRBV5-6 and TRBJ2-7, with 7 bases matching TRBD1. The CDR3 DNA sequence: TGTGCCAGCAGCTTGCAACAGGGGAGTTACGAGCAGTACTTC. Its protein is CASSLQQGSYEQYF.